This T cell receptor (beta chain) was recorded in a study of blood T cell repertoires in COVID-19. Clones were sequenced by immunoSEQ multiplex PCR, and TCRdb holds only the in-frame ones, with some missing. The data hold 200,000 to 300,000 clones, with approximately 80% observed a single time. This CDR3 contains 15 residues. Germline V gene sequence: CDR1 SQVTM, CDR2 ANQGSEA. V lost 6 bases, J lost 0 bases, and 12 bases lay in between. The sequencing input was peripheral blood. The chain joins TRBV29-1 to TRBJ2-6; D might be TRBD2 (5 bases). The receptor comes from a man older than 75 with acute or convalescent COVID-19. CDR3 sequence reads: CSVVDEGSGANVLTF. CDR3 bases: TGCAGCGTGGTGGACGAGGGCTCTGGGGCCAACGTCCTGACTTTC.